This is a list of T cell receptor beta chains from one sample in a study of blood T cells in healthy people across ages. One entry per CDR3 protein, called by TCRdb with MiXCR from the 5' RACE reads. The sample consists of more than 650,000 distinct CDR3 sequences, 25% to 30% of them appearing once. The data were also submitted as part of a second study, on T cells of mothers and their children.

Input material: blood. The receptor source for this set is a boy aged 10-17 years in good health. The CDR3 runs from the conserved cysteine through the conserved F or W. D genes are given only for firm matches. Only some rows state a clone size, as once, few, many or a class for expanded clones.

clone size: -
D gene: -
V gene: TRBV28
J gene: TRBJ2-5
CDR3 protein: CASSSPSKETQYF
CDR3 DNA: TGTGCCAGCAGTTCCCCGTCGAAAGAGACCCAGTACTTC

clone size: -
D gene: -
V gene: TRBV15
J gene: TRBJ2-5
CDR3 protein: CATSYQPRAIGETQYF
CDR3 DNA: TGTGCCACCAGCTACCAACCCCGGGCTATCGGAGAGACCCAGTACTTC

clone size: -
D gene: -
V gene: TRBV6-2/TRBV6-3
J gene: TRBJ2-7
CDR3 protein: CASRRGAAYEQYF
CDR3 DNA: TGTGCCAGCAGGCGAGGGGCAGCTTACGAGCAGTACTTC

clone size: few
D gene: -
V gene: TRBV12-3/TRBV12-4
J gene: TRBJ2-5
CDR3 protein: CASSWREQETQYF
CDR3 DNA: TGTGCCAGCAGTTGGAGGGAACAAGAGACCCAGTACTTC

clone size: -
D gene: -
V gene: TRBV10-3
J gene: TRBJ2-1
CDR3 protein: CATMDGYNEQFF
CDR3 DNA: TGTGCCACCATGGACGGTTACAATGAGCAGTTCTTC

clone size: few
D gene: TRBD1
V gene: TRBV24-1
J gene: TRBJ2-6
CDR3 protein: CATGTDLNVLTF
CDR3 DNA: TGTGCCACCGGGACAGACCTCAACGTCCTGACTTTC

clone size: few
D gene: -
V gene: TRBV14
J gene: TRBJ1-4
CDR3 protein: CASSQVARNNEKLFF
CDR3 DNA: TGTGCCAGCAGCCAAGTGGCACGGAATAATGAAAAACTGTTTTTT

clone size: -
D gene: TRBD1
V gene: TRBV12-3/TRBV12-4
J gene: TRBJ2-7
CDR3 protein: CASSIGTGGPDEQYF
CDR3 DNA: TGTGCCAGCAGTATAGGGACAGGGGGCCCGGACGAGCAGTACTTC

clone size: -
D gene: TRBD2
V gene: TRBV12-3/TRBV12-4
J gene: TRBJ2-5
CDR3 protein: CASRGTSGGLHETQYF
CDR3 DNA: TGTGCCAGCAGAGGGACTAGCGGGGGGCTCCATGAGACCCAGTACTTC

clone size: many
D gene: TRBD1
V gene: TRBV5-1
J gene: TRBJ1-4
CDR3 protein: CASSSTGGFSEKLFF
CDR3 DNA: TGCGCCAGCAGCTCTACAGGGGGCTTCTCCGAAAAACTGTTTTTT

clone size: -
D gene: TRBD1
V gene: TRBV20-1
J gene: TRBJ1-2
CDR3 protein: CSARTRQGGRRGNYGYTF
CDR3 DNA: TGCAGTGCTAGAACGAGACAGGGAGGGCGCAGGGGTAACTATGGCTACACCTTC

clone size: -
D gene: TRBD1
V gene: TRBV3-1
J gene: TRBJ2-1
CDR3 protein: CASSQELQGDGRYNEQFF
CDR3 DNA: TGTGCCAGCAGCCAAGAGTTGCAGGGGGATGGACGGTACAATGAGCAGTTCTTC

clone size: -
D gene: TRBD1
V gene: TRBV5-1
J gene: TRBJ2-7
CDR3 protein: CASRRGDRTYEQYF
CDR3 DNA: TGCGCCAGCAGGCGTGGGGACAGGACCTACGAGCAGTACTTC

clone size: -
D gene: -
V gene: TRBV7-2
J gene: TRBJ2-5
CDR3 protein: CASSLERQGIEETQYF
CDR3 DNA: TGTGCCAGCAGCTTAGAGCGGCAGGGTATCGAAGAGACCCAGTACTTC

clone size: few
D gene: TRBD2
V gene: TRBV5-1
J gene: TRBJ2-1
CDR3 protein: CASSPGLAVVNEQFF
CDR3 DNA: TGCGCCAGCAGCCCGGGACTAGCGGTGGTCAATGAGCAGTTCTTC

clone size: -
D gene: -
V gene: TRBV5-1
J gene: TRBJ1-1
CDR3 protein: CASSGQGPNTEAFF
CDR3 DNA: TGCGCCAGCAGCGGGCAGGGACCGAACACTGAAGCTTTCTTT

clone size: -
D gene: TRBD2
V gene: TRBV2
J gene: TRBJ2-5
CDR3 protein: CASSDSSGRRETQYF
CDR3 DNA: TGTGCCAGCAGTGACTCTAGCGGACGACGGGAGACCCAGTACTTC

clone size: -
D gene: -
V gene: TRBV12-3/TRBV12-4
J gene: TRBJ2-4
CDR3 protein: CASSPGQGKGHGAKNIQYF
CDR3 DNA: TGTGCCAGCAGTCCCGGGCAGGGGAAGGGTCATGGAGCCAAAAACATTCAGTACTTC

clone size: few
D gene: -
V gene: TRBV7-8
J gene: TRBJ1-2
CDR3 protein: CASSLVPGGNYGYTF
CDR3 DNA: TGTGCCAGCAGCTTAGTGCCGGGGGGGAACTATGGCTACACCTTC

clone size: -
D gene: -
V gene: TRBV11-2
J gene: TRBJ2-5
CDR3 protein: CASSLGRGRKRQETQYF
CDR3 DNA: TGTGCCAGCAGCTTAGGTCGGGGGCGAAAGCGGCAAGAGACCCAGTACTTC

clone size: -
D gene: -
V gene: TRBV12-3/TRBV12-4
J gene: TRBJ2-7
CDR3 protein: CASQEEGGSYEQYF
CDR3 DNA: TGTGCCAGCCAAGAGGAGGGAGGCTCCTACGAGCAGTACTTC

clone size: -
D gene: -
V gene: TRBV5-1
J gene: TRBJ1-1
CDR3 protein: CASRTFDGTEAFF
CDR3 DNA: TGCGCCAGCAGGACCTTTGATGGGACTGAAGCTTTCTTT

clone size: -
D gene: -
V gene: TRBV20-1
J gene: TRBJ2-1
CDR3 protein: CSARLVTEQFF
CDR3 DNA: TGCAGTGCTCGACTAGTTACTGAGCAGTTCTTC

clone size: -
D gene: -
V gene: TRBV5-1
J gene: TRBJ2-3
CDR3 protein: CASSLRSGTSTDTQYF
CDR3 DNA: TGCGCCAGCAGCTTGAGAAGCGGAACTAGCACAGATACGCAGTATTTT

clone size: few
D gene: TRBD2
V gene: TRBV20-1
J gene: TRBJ2-3
CDR3 protein: CSFSPFWASGDVDTQYF
CDR3 DNA: TGCAGCTTTTCTCCTTTTTGGGCTAGCGGTGATGTAGATACGCAGTATTTT

clone size: -
D gene: -
V gene: TRBV7-3
J gene: TRBJ2-5
CDR3 protein: CASSSQPSYETQYF
CDR3 DNA: TGTGCCAGCAGCTCCCAACCTAGCTACGAGACCCAGTACTTC

clone size: many
D gene: -
V gene: TRBV28
J gene: TRBJ2-7
CDR3 protein: CASSPWTESYEQYF
CDR3 DNA: TGTGCCAGCAGCCCGTGGACGGAGTCCTACGAGCAGTACTTC

clone size: -
D gene: -
V gene: TRBV5-1
J gene: TRBJ2-1
CDR3 protein: CASSLAAFNEQFF
CDR3 DNA: TGCGCCAGCAGCTTGGCGGCGTTCAATGAGCAGTTCTTC

clone size: -
D gene: -
V gene: TRBV5-6
J gene: TRBJ2-5
CDR3 protein: CASSFLVGGIQGETQYF
CDR3 DNA: TGTGCCAGCAGCTTTCTAGTGGGAGGGATCCAGGGGGAGACCCAGTACTTC

clone size: -
D gene: TRBD1
V gene: TRBV10-3
J gene: TRBJ2-7
CDR3 protein: CAISREDRVETQYF
CDR3 DNA: TGTGCCATCAGCCGGGAAGACAGGGTCGAAACCCAGTACTTC

clone size: -
D gene: -
V gene: TRBV6-6
J gene: TRBJ1-1
CDR3 protein: CASSYTQFNTEAFF
CDR3 DNA: TGTGCCAGCAGTTACACGCAGTTCAACACTGAAGCTTTCTTT

clone size: -
D gene: TRBD1
V gene: TRBV27
J gene: TRBJ2-5
CDR3 protein: CASSSEFKGQFGQETQYF
CDR3 DNA: TGTGCCAGCAGTTCAGAGTTTAAGGGACAGTTTGGACAAGAGACCCAGTACTTC

clone size: few
D gene: -
V gene: TRBV29-1
J gene: TRBJ2-1
CDR3 protein: CTRCVRVWDNEQFF
CDR3 DNA: TGCACCCGTTGTGTAAGGGTTTGGGACAATGAGCAGTTCTTC

clone size: few
D gene: TRBD1
V gene: TRBV6-5
J gene: TRBJ2-3
CDR3 protein: CASRSTDRGAQYF
CDR3 DNA: TGTGCCAGCAGATCCACCGACAGGGGTGCGCAGTATTTT

clone size: -
D gene: TRBD2
V gene: TRBV4-2
J gene: TRBJ2-5
CDR3 protein: CASSQGGLADLETQYF
CDR3 DNA: TGTGCCAGCAGCCAAGGCGGACTAGCGGACCTCGAGACCCAGTACTTC

clone size: few
D gene: -
V gene: TRBV28
J gene: TRBJ1-2
CDR3 protein: CASITTGTSYGYTF
CDR3 DNA: TGTGCCAGCATCACGACAGGAACTTCCTATGGCTACACCTTC

clone size: -
D gene: TRBD2
V gene: TRBV12-3/TRBV12-4
J gene: TRBJ2-5
CDR3 protein: CASSFGRGTTETQYF
CDR3 DNA: TGTGCCAGCAGTTTCGGGCGGGGGACGACCGAGACCCAGTACTTC

clone size: -
D gene: -
V gene: TRBV2
J gene: TRBJ2-2
CDR3 protein: CASSEIQGGTGELFF
CDR3 DNA: TGTGCCAGCAGTGAAATCCAGGGCGGCACCGGGGAGCTGTTTTTT

clone size: few
D gene: TRBD1
V gene: TRBV13
J gene: TRBJ2-3
CDR3 protein: CASSEEDRSADTQYF
CDR3 DNA: TGTGCCAGCAGCGAGGAGGACAGGTCCGCAGATACGCAGTATTTT

clone size: -
D gene: -
V gene: TRBV7-2
J gene: TRBJ2-3
CDR3 protein: CASRDRRSTDTQYF
CDR3 DNA: TGTGCCAGCAGGGACAGAAGAAGCACAGATACGCAGTATTTT

clone size: few
D gene: TRBD1
V gene: TRBV5-1
J gene: TRBJ2-7
CDR3 protein: CASSFRGQGGNEQYF
CDR3 DNA: TGCGCCAGCAGCTTTCGGGGACAGGGAGGAAACGAGCAGTACTTC

clone size: many
D gene: TRBD1
V gene: TRBV12-3/TRBV12-4
J gene: TRBJ2-5
CDR3 protein: CASSPGFGTGQETQYF
CDR3 DNA: TGTGCCAGCAGTCCCGGGTTCGGGACAGGTCAAGAGACCCAGTACTTC

clone size: few
D gene: TRBD1
V gene: TRBV7-6
J gene: TRBJ2-3
CDR3 protein: CASSLVRWDRVKPSTDTQYF
CDR3 DNA: TGTGCCAGCAGCTTAGTTCGTTGGGACAGAGTAAAACCTAGCACAGATACGCAGTATTTT

clone size: -
D gene: -
V gene: TRBV4-1
J gene: TRBJ1-1
CDR3 protein: CASSHLRGSNTEAFF
CDR3 DNA: TGCGCCAGCAGCCATCTCAGGGGTTCGAACACTGAAGCTTTCTTT

clone size: -
D gene: -
V gene: TRBV2
J gene: TRBJ2-7
CDR3 protein: CASSDWDEQYF
CDR3 DNA: TGTGCCAGCAGTGACTGGGACGAGCAGTACTTC

clone size: -
D gene: -
V gene: TRBV21-1
J gene: TRBJ2-5
CDR3 protein: CASSKEVRGRETQYF
CDR3 DNA: TGTGCCAGCAGCAAAGAAGTTAGGGGCCGTGAGACCCAGTACTTC

clone size: -
D gene: TRBD2
V gene: TRBV29-1
J gene: TRBJ2-7
CDR3 protein: CSVELAGTYEQYF
CDR3 DNA: TGCAGCGTTGAACTAGCGGGGACCTACGAGCAGTACTTC

clone size: few
D gene: -
V gene: TRBV27
J gene: TRBJ2-5
CDR3 protein: CASRRPGVETQYF
CDR3 DNA: TGTGCCAGCAGAAGACCAGGGGTAGAGACCCAGTACTTC

clone size: -
D gene: -
V gene: TRBV20-1
J gene: TRBJ2-2
CDR3 protein: CSASDGNTGELFF
CDR3 DNA: TGCAGTGCCTCGGACGGTAACACCGGGGAGCTGTTTTTT

clone size: few
D gene: TRBD1
V gene: TRBV2
J gene: TRBJ1-2
CDR3 protein: CASSAGTGGIIYGYTF
CDR3 DNA: TGTGCCAGCAGTGCGGGGACAGGGGGCATAATCTATGGCTACACCTTC